This TCR beta chain was retrieved from a study of cytomegalovirus exposure and HLA in healthy donors. The wider study: Earlier sequencing of approximately 200 million T cells yielded approximately 120 million unique TCR beta sequences. The study, taken as a whole, reports: Several top significant clusters appeared, in a later analysis, to be linked to common viral pathogens. HLA alleles showed associations with around 15,000 TCR beta sequences in a later analysis, at a 0.05 false discovery rate.

Comment on this clone: The antigen remains undetermined.

PCR primers comprised 60 Vbeta and 13 Jbeta primers. Only in-frame clones appear in the TCRdb table, and some are missing; sequencing was by immunoSEQ multiplex PCR. The sample has about 100,000 clones; about 80% are singletons. Germline V CDR1 and CDR2: MDHEN, SYDVKM. Between the trimmed V and J ends, which lost 6 bases and 8 bases, there was a span of 19 bases. The CDR3 sequence is 14 residues long. Regarding donors, all were healthy bone marrow donors. Specimen: PBMCs. The V gene is TRBV28, the J gene TRBJ1-2; no reliable D call. The sequence derives from a middle-aged man in good health and CMV-seropositive. CDR3: CASSLASESRGYTF. The CDR3 nucleotides read TGTGCCAGCAGCTTGGCCTCCGAGTCTAGAGGCTACACCTTC.